The 6 T cell receptor beta chains presented below share a single source sample, sequenced in a study of blood T cells in healthy people across ages. A second PCR, run for about 7 to 11 cycles, used a sample-barcoded 5' primer plus a J-beta primer mix. TCRdb processed the 5' RACE reads anew with MiXCR; each CDR3 protein has one entry. The sample records some 670,000 distinct CDR3 sequences, about 51% being singletons. Sequenced: blood. These receptor sequences come from a woman aged 80 or older in good health.

This clonotype was recorded at least ten times. The chain carries TRBV27 and TRBJ2-5, with 7 bases fitting TRBD2. The germline V gene has CDR1 MNHEY and CDR2 SMNVEV (reference sequence). The V and J ends lost 5 bases and 0 bases, in that order; junction bases with no gene match: 3. CDR3 length: 14 amino acids. The CDR3 DNA is TGTGCCAGCAGTCCCCTAGCGGACCAAGAGACCCAGTACTTC. Protein product: CASSPLADQETQYF.

This clonotype has only a few counts. This chain links TRBV11-2 with TRBJ2-3; D remains ambiguous. Per germline, CDR1 SGHAT and CDR2 FQNNGV. V lost 3 bases and J 2 bases, leaving 9 bases between the germline ends. The CDR3 is 14 amino acids. The CDR3: CASSFTHTTDTQYF. CDR3 sequence (DNA): TGTGCCAGCAGCTTCACACACACCACAGATACGCAGTATTTT.

There are many counts of this clonotype. This sequence joins TRBV19 and TRBJ2-1; 11 bases are a match to TRBD2. After removal of 3 bases from V and 7 bases from J, the junction contained 5 bases not matched to a gene. Germline CDR1 reads LNHDA; CDR2 reads SQIVND (reference sequence). CDR3 size: 15 residues. The CDR3 protein is CASSILAGGRNEQFF. CDR3 DNA: TGTGCCAGTAGTATCCTAGCGGGAGGCAGGAATGAGCAGTTCTTC.

J is TRBJ2-1 and V is TRBV12-5, with unresolved D. The CDR3 sequence is 12 residues long. Trimming removed 2 bases from V and 4 bases from J, with 3 bases in between. The germline V gene has CDR1 LGHNT and CDR2 FRNRAP. The CDR3 loop reads CASGLTYNEQFF. The CDR3 nucleotides read TGTGCTAGTGGTTTGACTTACAATGAGCAGTTCTTC.

The chain is built from TRBV12-3 or TRBV12-4 and TRBJ2-5, with no clear D. V lost 7 bases and J lost 11, with 20 bases in between. This CDR3 is 13 amino acids long. The CDR3 sequence: CASKPESYNEQYF. CDR3 in DNA: TGTGCCAGCAAACCCGAATCCTACAATGAGCAGTACTTC.

The rearrangement links TRBV6-6 to TRBJ2-1; D not resolved. The CDR3 is 13 amino acids. Trimming pared 2 bases from V and 9 bases from J, leaving 11 bases between. From germline, CDR1 is MNHNY and CDR2 SVGAGI (reference sequence). CDR3 DNA sequence: TGTGCCAGCAGTTACGGGGATTTCTCTGAGCAGTTCTTC. This gives the protein CASSYGDFSEQFF.